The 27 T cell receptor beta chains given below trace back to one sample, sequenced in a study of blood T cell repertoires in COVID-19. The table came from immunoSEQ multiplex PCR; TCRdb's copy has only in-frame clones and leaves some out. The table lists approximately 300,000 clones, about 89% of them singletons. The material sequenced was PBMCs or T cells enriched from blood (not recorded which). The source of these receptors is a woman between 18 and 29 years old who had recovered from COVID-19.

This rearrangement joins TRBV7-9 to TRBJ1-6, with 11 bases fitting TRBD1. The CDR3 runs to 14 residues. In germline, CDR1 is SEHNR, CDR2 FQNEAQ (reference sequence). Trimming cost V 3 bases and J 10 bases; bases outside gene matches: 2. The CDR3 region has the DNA TGTGCCAGCAGCTTGGACAGGGGGCGGTCACCCCTCCACTTT. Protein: CASSLDRGRSPLHF.

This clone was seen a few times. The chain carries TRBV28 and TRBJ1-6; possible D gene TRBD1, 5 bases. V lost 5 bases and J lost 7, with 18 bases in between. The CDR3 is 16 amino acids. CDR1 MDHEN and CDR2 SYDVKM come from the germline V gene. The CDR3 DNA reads TGTGCCAGCAGTCGCGGGGGACGGAAGGGAAATTCACCCCTCCACTTT. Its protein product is CASSRGGRKGNSPLHF.

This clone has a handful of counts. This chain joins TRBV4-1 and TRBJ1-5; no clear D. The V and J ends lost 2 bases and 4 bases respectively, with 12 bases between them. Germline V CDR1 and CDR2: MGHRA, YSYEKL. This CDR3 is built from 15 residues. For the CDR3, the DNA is TGCGCCAGCAGCCAATCGAGGGTTTTGAATCAGCCCCAGCATTTT. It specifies CASSQSRVLNQPQHF.

This chain's CDR3 is CASSADRDYNSPLHF. CDR3 nucleotides: TGTGCCAGCAGTGCCGACAGGGACTATAATTCACCCCTCCACTTT. The V gene is TRBV28, the J gene TRBJ1-6; 7 positions agree with TRBD1. With 5 bases clipped from V and 3 bases from J, the junction kept 4 bases outside the gene matches. This CDR3 contains 15 residues. Germline CDR1 MDHEN, CDR2 SYDVKM.

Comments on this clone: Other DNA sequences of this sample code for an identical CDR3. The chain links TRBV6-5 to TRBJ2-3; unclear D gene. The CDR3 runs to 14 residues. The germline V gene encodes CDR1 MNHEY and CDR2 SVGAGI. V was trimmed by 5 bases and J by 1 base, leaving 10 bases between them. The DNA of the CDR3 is TGTGCCAGCAGTCCCCAGGCCGGCACAGATACGCAGTATTTT. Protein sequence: CASSPQAGTDTQYF.

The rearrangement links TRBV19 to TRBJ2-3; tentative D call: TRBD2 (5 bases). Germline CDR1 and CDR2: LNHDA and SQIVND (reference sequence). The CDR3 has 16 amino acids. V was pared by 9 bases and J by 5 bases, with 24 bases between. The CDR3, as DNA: TGTGCCAGCAGTCCCCAGGTACTAGACCTGAGAGATACGCAGTATTTT. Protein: CASSPQVLDLRDTQYF.

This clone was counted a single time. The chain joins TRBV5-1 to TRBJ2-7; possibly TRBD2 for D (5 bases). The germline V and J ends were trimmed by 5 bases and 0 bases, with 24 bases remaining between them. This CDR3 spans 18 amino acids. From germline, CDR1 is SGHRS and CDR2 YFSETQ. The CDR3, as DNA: TGCGCCAGCAGGGCAGTCTTCCTCGACTGGCGGGCCTCCTACGAGCAGTACTTC. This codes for CASRAVFLDWRASYEQYF.

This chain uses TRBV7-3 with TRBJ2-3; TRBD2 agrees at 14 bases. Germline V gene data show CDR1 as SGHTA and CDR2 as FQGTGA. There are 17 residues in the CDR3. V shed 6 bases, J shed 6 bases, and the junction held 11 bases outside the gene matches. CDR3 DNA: TGTGCCAGCAGTCCCCCCGGGACTAGCGGGAGTCGCGATACGCAGTATTTT. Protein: CASSPPGTSGSRDTQYF.

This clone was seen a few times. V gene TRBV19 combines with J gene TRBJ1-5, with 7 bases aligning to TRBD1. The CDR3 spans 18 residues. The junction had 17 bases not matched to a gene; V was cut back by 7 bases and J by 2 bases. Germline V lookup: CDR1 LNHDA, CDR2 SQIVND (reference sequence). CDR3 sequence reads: CASTRGRGDTWGNQPQHF. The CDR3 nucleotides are TGTGCCAGTACAAGGGGGCGTGGTGACACGTGGGGCAATCAGCCCCAGCATTTT.

The CDR3 sequence is CASSSGGLGGNTIYF. In nucleotides, the CDR3 is TGTGCCAGCAGCTCCGGGGGGTTAGGTGGAAACACCATATATTTT. J is TRBJ1-3 and V is TRBV7-9; D may be TRBD1 (5 bases). CDR3 length: 15 amino acids. V lost 4 bases and J 3 bases, leaving 13 bases between the germline ends. Germline CDR1 is SEHNR and CDR2 is FQNEAQ (reference sequence). Combining the CDR3 with reference TRBV7-9 and TRBJ1-3 gives the whole variable domain DTGVSQNPRHKITKRGQNVTFRCDPISEHNRLYWYRQTLGQGPEFLTYFQNEAQLEKSRLLSDRFSAERPKGSFSTLEIQRTEQGDSAMYLCASSSGGLGGNTIYFGEGSWLTVV.

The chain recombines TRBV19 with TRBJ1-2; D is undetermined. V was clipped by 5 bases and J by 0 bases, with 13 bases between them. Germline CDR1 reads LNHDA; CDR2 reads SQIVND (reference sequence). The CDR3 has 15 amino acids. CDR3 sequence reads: CASSPAGRSNYGYTF. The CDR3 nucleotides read TGTGCCAGTAGTCCAGCGGGCAGATCTAACTATGGCTACACCTTC.

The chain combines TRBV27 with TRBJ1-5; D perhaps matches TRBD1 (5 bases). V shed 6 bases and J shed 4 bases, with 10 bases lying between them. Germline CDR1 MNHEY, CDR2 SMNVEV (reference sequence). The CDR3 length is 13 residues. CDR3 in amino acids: CASSHGGNQPQHF. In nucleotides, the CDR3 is TGTGCCAGCAGCCATGGGGGGAATCAGCCCCAGCATTTT.

The CDR3 loop reads CATSDSSGTANQPQHF. In DNA form, the CDR3 reads TGTGCCACCAGTGATTCTTCCGGGACAGCAAATCAGCCCCAGCATTTT. The rearrangement joins TRBV24-1 to TRBJ1-5; 7 bases line up with TRBD1. CDR1 and CDR2 from the germline V gene are KGHDR and SFDVKD. The CDR3 loop spans 16 amino acids. V lost 2 bases, J lost 4 bases, and 7 bases stayed unmatched.

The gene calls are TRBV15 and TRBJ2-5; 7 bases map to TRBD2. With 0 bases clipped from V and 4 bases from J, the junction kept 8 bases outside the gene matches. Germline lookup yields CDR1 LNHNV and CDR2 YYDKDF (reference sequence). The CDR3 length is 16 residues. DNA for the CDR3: TGTGCCACCAGCAGAGATATAAAGGGAGGGCGAGAGACCCAGTACTTC. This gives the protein CATSRDIKGGRETQYF.

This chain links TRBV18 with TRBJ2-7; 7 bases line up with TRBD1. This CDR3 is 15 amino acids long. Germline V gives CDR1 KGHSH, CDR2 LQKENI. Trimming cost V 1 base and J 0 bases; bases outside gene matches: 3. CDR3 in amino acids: CASSPHRDSSYEQYF. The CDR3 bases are TGTGCCAGCTCACCACATCGGGACAGCTCCTACGAGCAGTACTTC.

The CDR3 here is CASSQDQAAGLETQYF. In DNA form, the CDR3 reads TGTGCCAGCAGCCAAGATCAGGCGGCAGGGTTGGAGACCCAGTACTTC. J is TRBJ2-5 and V is TRBV14, with D perhaps TRBD1 (5 bases). The CDR3 is 16 residues long. The V end was cut by 0 bases, the J end by 5 bases, with 16 bases between. CDR1 is SGHDN and CDR2 is FVKESK in the germline V gene.

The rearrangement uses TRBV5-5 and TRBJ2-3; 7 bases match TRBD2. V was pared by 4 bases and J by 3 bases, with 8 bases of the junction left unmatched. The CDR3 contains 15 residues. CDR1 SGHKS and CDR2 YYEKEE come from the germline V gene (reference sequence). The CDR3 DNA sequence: TGTGCCAGCAGCGCGCAGACTAGCTGGACAGATACGCAGTATTTT. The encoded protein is CASSAQTSWTDTQYF. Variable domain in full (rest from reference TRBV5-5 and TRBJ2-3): DAGVTQSPTHLIKTRGQQVTLRCSPISGHKSVSWYQQVLGQGPQFIFQYYEKEERGRGNFPDRFSARQFPNYSSELNVNALLLGDSALYLCASSAQTSWTDTQYFGPGTRLTVL.

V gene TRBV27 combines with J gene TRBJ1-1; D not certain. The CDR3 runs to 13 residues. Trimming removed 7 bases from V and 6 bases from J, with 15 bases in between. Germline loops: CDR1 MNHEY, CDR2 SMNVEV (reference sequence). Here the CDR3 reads CASTRSDGSEAFF. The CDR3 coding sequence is TGTGCCAGCACTAGAAGCGACGGGTCTGAAGCTTTCTTT.

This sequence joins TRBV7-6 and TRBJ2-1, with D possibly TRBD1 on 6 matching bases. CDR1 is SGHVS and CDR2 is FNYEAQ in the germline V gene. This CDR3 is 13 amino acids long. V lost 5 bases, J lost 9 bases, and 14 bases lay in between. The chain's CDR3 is CASSDGQYSEQFF. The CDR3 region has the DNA TGTGCCAGCAGCGACGGACAGTATAGTGAGCAGTTCTTC.

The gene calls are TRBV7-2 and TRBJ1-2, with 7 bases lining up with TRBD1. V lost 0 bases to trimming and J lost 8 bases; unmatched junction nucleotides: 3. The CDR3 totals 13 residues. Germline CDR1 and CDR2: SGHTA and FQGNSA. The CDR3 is CASSLATGLGYTF. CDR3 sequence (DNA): TGTGCCAGCAGCTTAGCGACAGGGCTCGGCTACACCTTC.

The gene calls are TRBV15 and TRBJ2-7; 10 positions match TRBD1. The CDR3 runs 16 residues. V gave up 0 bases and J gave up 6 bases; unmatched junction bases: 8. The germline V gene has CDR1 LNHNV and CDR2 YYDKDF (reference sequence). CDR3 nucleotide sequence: TGTGCCACCAGCAGAGATGTGGCGGGACAGGGGAGCGAGCAGTACTTC. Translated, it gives CATSRDVAGQGSEQYF.

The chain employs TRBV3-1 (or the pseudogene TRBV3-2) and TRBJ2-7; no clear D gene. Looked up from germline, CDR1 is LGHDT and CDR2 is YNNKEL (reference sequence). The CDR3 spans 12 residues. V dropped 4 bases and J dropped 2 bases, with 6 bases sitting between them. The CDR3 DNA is TGTGCCAGCAGCCTCCTTCCCTACGAGCAGTACTTC. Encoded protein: CASSLLPYEQYF.

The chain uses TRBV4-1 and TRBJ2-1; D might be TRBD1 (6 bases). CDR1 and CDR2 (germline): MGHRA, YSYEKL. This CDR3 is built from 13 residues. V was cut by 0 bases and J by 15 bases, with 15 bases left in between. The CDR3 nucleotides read TGCGCCAGCAGCCAAGACAGGGGCCTCCAACTGTTCTTC. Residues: CASSQDRGLQLFF.

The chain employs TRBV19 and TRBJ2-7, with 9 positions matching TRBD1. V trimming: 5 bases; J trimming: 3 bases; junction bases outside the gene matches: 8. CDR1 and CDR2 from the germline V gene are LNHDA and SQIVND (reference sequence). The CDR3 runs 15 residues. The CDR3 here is CASSALPGQGYEQYF. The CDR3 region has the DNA TGTGCCAGTAGTGCCCTACCGGGACAGGGCTACGAGCAGTACTTC.

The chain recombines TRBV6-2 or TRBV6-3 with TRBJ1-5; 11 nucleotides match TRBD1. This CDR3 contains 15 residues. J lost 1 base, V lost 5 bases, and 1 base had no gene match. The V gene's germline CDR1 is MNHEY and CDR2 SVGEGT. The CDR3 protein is CASSRTGGSNQPQHF. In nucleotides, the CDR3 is TGTGCCAGCAGTCGGACAGGGGGCAGCAATCAGCCCCAGCATTTT.

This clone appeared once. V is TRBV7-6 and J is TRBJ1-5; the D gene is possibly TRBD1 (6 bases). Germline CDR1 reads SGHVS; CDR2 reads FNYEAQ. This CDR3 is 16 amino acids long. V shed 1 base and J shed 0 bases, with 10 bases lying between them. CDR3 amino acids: CASSLEQGHSNQPQHF. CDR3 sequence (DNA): TGTGCCAGCAGCTTAGAACAGGGCCATAGCAATCAGCCCCAGCATTTT.

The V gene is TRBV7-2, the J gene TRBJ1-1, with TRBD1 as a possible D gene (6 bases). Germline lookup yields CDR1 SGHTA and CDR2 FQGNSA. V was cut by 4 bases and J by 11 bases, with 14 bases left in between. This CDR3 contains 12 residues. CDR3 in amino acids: CASSSTGLGAFF. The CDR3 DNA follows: TGTGCCAGCAGCTCGACAGGTCTAGGCGCTTTCTTT. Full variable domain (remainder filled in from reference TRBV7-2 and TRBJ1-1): GAGVSQSPSNKVTEKGKDVELRCDPISGHTALYWYRQSLGQGLEFLIYFQGNSAPDKSGLPSDRFSAERTGGSVSTLTIQRTQQEDSAVYLCASSSTGLGAFFGQGTRLTVV.